This T cell receptor beta chain comes out of a study of human T cells and chemical hapten exposure. Time point here: patch test 1, 2 weeks after DPC sensitization. Treatment defined: therapeutic diphenylcyclopropenone sensitization with weekly scalp DPC. Via MiXCR, TCRdb re-called the RACE reads, giving one row per CDR3 protein. The table includes 300,000 to 450,000 distinct CDR3 sequences, approximately 4.4% detected once. The CDR3 runs to 16 residues. This clonotype was seen a handful of times. This specimen was whole blood, taken in connection with sensitization to the hapten diphenylcyclopropenone (DPC). This sequence originates from a woman in her fifties or sixties with alopecia areata. Some clones in this sample may be carry-over from other donors' samples. This rearrangement joins TRBV21-1 to TRBJ1-3; the table names TRBD1, a call not compared with the DNA. TRBV21-1 is shown as a pseudogene. The CDR3 DNA reads as TGTGCCAGCAGCAAACGATCCGGGACACTTGGAAACACCATATATTTT. Translating it yields CASSKRSGTLGNTIYF.